Below, 7 T cell receptor beta chains from the same sample are listed, as sequenced in a study of blood T cell repertoires in COVID-19. Data came from immunoSEQ multiplex PCR; TCRdb stores just in-frame clones and leaves some out. This table has a few hundred thousand clones, roughly nine tenths appearing once. The sample was PBMCs or T cells enriched from blood (not recorded which). These receptors all stem from a woman in her thirties or forties who had been exposed to COVID-19.

The rearrangement links TRBV7-8 to TRBJ1-5; tentative D call: TRBD1 (5 bases). Looked up from germline, CDR1 is SGHVS and CDR2 is FQNEAQ. This CDR3 contains 17 residues. V was pared by 1 base and J by 4 bases, with 17 bases between. The CDR3 DNA follows: TGTGCCAGCAGCTTAGTTCTTAGGACAAGACTTAATCAGCCCCAGCATTTT. Translating gives CASSLVLRTRLNQPQHF.

The V call is TRBV7-9, the J call TRBJ1-6; D is uncertain. Germline V gene data show CDR1 as SEHNR and CDR2 as FQNEAQ (reference sequence). Trimming took off 5 bases at V and 10 bases at J, with 9 bases between the two ends. The CDR3 covers 12 residues. DNA of the CDR3: TGTGCCAGCAGCCTACCCATGTCACCCCTCCACTTT. Its translation: CASSLPMSPLHF.

The chain combines TRBV30 with TRBJ1-4; the D is unclear. V was trimmed by 6 bases and J by 9 bases, leaving 11 bases between them. The germline CDR1 and CDR2 sequences are GTSNPN and SVGIG (reference sequence). This CDR3 contains 11 residues. CDR3 amino acids: CACLRGQKLFF. As DNA, the CDR3 is TGTGCCTGTCTTCGCGGCCAAAAACTGTTTTTT.

The gene calls are TRBV21-1 and TRBJ1-4; whether TRBD1, the table's D call, matches the DNA was not checked. TRBV21-1 is termed a pseudogene. The CDR3 sequence is 15 residues long. As DNA, the CDR3 is TGTGCCAGCAGCGTCCGGGGACAGCGGAAGGAAAAACTGTTTTTT. Translated, it gives CASSVRGQRKEKLFF.

As for this clone: A junction end diverges from the germline sequence, so it may reflect a read error. The J gene is TRBJ2-1, the V gene TRBV7-9, with TRBD2 identical over 8 bases. The CDR3 has 12 amino acids. Germline CDR1 is SEHNR and CDR2 is FQNEAQ (reference sequence). The CDR3 here is CASSSSGTSLLF. The CDR3 nucleotides are TGTGCCAGCTCCAGTTCCGGGACTAGTCTCCTCTTC. The full variable domain, in which reference TRBV7-9 and TRBJ2-1 provide the parts outside the CDR3, is DTGVSQNPRHKITKRGQNVTFRCDPISEHNRLYWYRQTLGQGPEFLTYFQNEAQLEKSRLLSDRFSAERPKGSFSTLEIQRTEQGDSAMYLCASSSSGTSLLFGPGTRLTVL.

V gene TRBV19 combines with J gene TRBJ1-6; no reliable D call. The CDR3 consists of 18 residues. V lost 0 bases and J lost 13, with 25 bases in between. Germline CDR1 LNHDA, CDR2 SQIVND (reference sequence). In nucleotides, the CDR3 is TGTGCCAGTAGTATAGATTGGAGGACCCTCCAAGGGCCGGGTCCCCTCCACTTT. Translated: CASSIDWRTLQGPGPLHF. Supplemented by reference TRBV19 and TRBJ1-6, the full variable domain reads DGGITQSPKYLFRKEGQNVTLSCEQNLNHDAMYWYRQDPGQGLRLIYYSQIVNDFQKGDIAEGYSVSREKKESFPLTVTSAQKNPTAFYLCASSIDWRTLQGPGPLHFGNGTRLTVT.

This clone was found once. CDR3 DNA: TGCGCCAGCAGTCAGATAGGGACAGGGGAAGTTGGCAGCAATCAGCCCCAGCATTTT. This translates into CASSQIGTGEVGSNQPQHF. The J gene is TRBJ1-5, the V gene TRBV23-1, with 10 bases aligning to TRBD1. TRBV23-1 is noted as an ORF with a role that remains uncertain. V dropped 3 bases and J dropped 1; count of bases not matched to a gene: 12. This CDR3 region has 19 residues.